This T cell receptor (beta chain) was recorded in a study of blood T cell repertoires in COVID-19. This CDR3 is built from 16 residues. J gave up 1 base and V 4 bases, and 4 bases lay outside the gene matches. Germline CDR1 is SGHRS and CDR2 is YFSETQ. As handled by the study authors: Using reference gene primer amplification, nucleated cell counts were estimated. The table came from immunoSEQ multiplex PCR; TCRdb's copy has only in-frame clones and leaves some out. That table furnishes V, J and clone size, whereas the DNA furnished D and trimming. The profile shows about 270,000 clones, about four fifths of them singletons.

The chain has TRBV5-1 and TRBJ2-3, with 12 bases fitting TRBD1. This receptor was obtained from a woman in her forties or fifties who had recovered from COVID-19. Source material: peripheral blood. DNA of the CDR3: TGCGCCAGCAGCGACGGGACAGGGGGCGGCACAGATACGCAGTATTTT. Amino acid sequence: CASSDGTGGGTDTQYF.